The rows below give T cell receptor beta chains drawn from one sample of a study of blood T cells in healthy people across ages. Each CDR3 protein gets one entry after TCRdb re-called the 5' RACE reads with MiXCR. The sample has about 1.8 million distinct CDR3 sequences, roughly 52% seen once. Sequenced sample: blood. These receptors were obtained from a woman in her 40s in good health. CDR3s include the opening cysteine and the closing phenylalanine or tryptophan. Fields, in order: D gene, V gene, clone size, J gene, CDR3 protein, CDR3 DNA. D genes are given only for firm matches. The size of a clone is reported for some rows only, either as once, few or many, or as a class for expanded clones.

TRBD1,TRBV27,once,TRBJ1-4,CASSFGGTGFGKLFF,TGTGCCAGCAGTTTCGGCGGGACAGGGTTCGGAAAACTGTTTTTT
NA,TRBV6-2/TRBV6-3,NA,TRBJ1-5,CASRWGGDNQPQHF,TGTGCCAGCAGATGGGGTGGGGACAATCAGCCCCAGCATTTT
NA,TRBV20-1,NA,TRBJ1-4,CSALGSHATNEKLFF,TGCAGTGCTCTCGGTTCACATGCAACTAATGAAAAACTGTTTTTT
TRBD1,TRBV28,few,TRBJ2-1,CASSIFLDRGEQFF,TGTGCCAGCAGTATCTTCTTGGACAGGGGAGAGCAGTTCTTC
NA,TRBV7-2,NA,TRBJ1-2,CASSYTGTKGIYGYTF,TGTGCCAGCAGCTACACCGGGACAAAGGGTATCTATGGCTACACCTTC
TRBD2,TRBV7-6,NA,TRBJ2-1,CASSWLAGGLGNEQFF,TGTGCCAGCAGCTGGCTAGCGGGGGGGCTGGGTAATGAGCAGTTCTTC
NA,TRBV7-9,NA,TRBJ2-7,CASSTGTNSYNEQYF,TGTGCCAGCAGCACCGGGACCAACTCCTACAATGAGCAGTACTTC
NA,TRBV5-1,NA,TRBJ1-2,CASSYDRNGYTF,TGCGCCAGCAGCTACGACAGAAATGGCTACACCTTC
TRBD1,TRBV4-1,NA,TRBJ2-7,CASKATGELKQYF,TGCGCCAGTAAGGCGACAGGGGAGCTCAAGCAGTACTTC
TRBD2,TRBV10-3,NA,TRBJ2-5,CAISSRGGRETQYF,TGTGCCATCAGCTCGAGGGGAGGGCGAGAGACCCAGTACTTC
NA,TRBV18,NA,TRBJ2-3,CASSPGVGDTQYF,TGTGCCAGCTCACCAGGGGTAGGGGATACGCAGTATTTT
TRBD2,TRBV5-6,NA,TRBJ2-3,CASSLVSGGPTDTQYF,TGTGCCAGCAGCTTGGTCAGCGGGGGACCCACAGATACGCAGTATTTT
TRBD1,TRBV6-5,NA,TRBJ1-4,CASRRNRGEGEKLFF,TGTGCCAGCAGACGGAACAGGGGAGAGGGCGAAAAACTGTTTTTT
TRBD1,TRBV7-9,NA,TRBJ2-4,CASRPDTLQGAKNIQYF,TGTGCCAGTCGGCCGGATACTCTACAGGGGGCCAAAAACATTCAGTACTTC
NA,TRBV7-2,few,TRBJ2-3,CASSGRDLSTDTQYF,TGTGCCAGCAGCGGCCGGGACTTAAGCACAGATACGCAGTATTTT
NA,TRBV9,NA,TRBJ1-6,CASSVEGIPAYNSPLHF,TGTGCCAGCAGCGTAGAGGGGATACCAGCCTATAATTCACCCCTCCACTTT
NA,TRBV5-1,many,TRBJ2-7,CASSLRGDEQYF,TGTGCCAGCAGCTTAAGGGGCGACGAGCAGTACTTC
NA,TRBV7-2,few,TRBJ2-1,CASRGPGMNEQFF,TGTGCCAGCAGAGGCCCAGGGATGAATGAGCAGTTCTTC
NA,TRBV6-2/TRBV6-3,NA,TRBJ2-1,CASSGTSVSEQFF,TGTGCCAGCAGTGGGACTTCCGTAAGTGAGCAGTTCTTC
NA,TRBV7-9,NA,TRBJ1-1,CASSLVGAGAFF,TGTGCCAGCAGCTTAGTCGGGGCGGGAGCTTTCTTT
NA,TRBV9,NA,TRBJ1-1,CASSRGHEAFF,TGTGCCAGCAGCCGTGGACACGAAGCTTTCTTT
NA,TRBV20-1,few,TRBJ2-1,CSAFPRGVSYNEQFF,TGCAGTGCATTCCCAAGGGGGGTCTCCTACAATGAGCAGTTCTTC
TRBD2,TRBV12-3/TRBV12-4,few,TRBJ2-1,CASSLSGRDEQFF,TGTGCCAGCAGTTTGTCAGGGAGGGATGAGCAGTTCTTC
NA,TRBV6-2/TRBV6-3,NA,TRBJ1-2,CASSQDPGYYGYTF,TGTGCCAGCAGCCAAGACCCCGGTTACTATGGCTACACCTTC
NA,TRBV6-2/TRBV6-3,NA,TRBJ2-1,CASSNPGAGPEDEQFF,TGTGCCAGCAGTAACCCCGGTGCAGGCCCAGAGGATGAGCAGTTCTTC
NA,TRBV6-5,NA,TRBJ1-6,CASSYQAVLSYNSPLHF,TGTGCCAGCAGTTATCAGGCGGTCCTCTCCTATAATTCACCCCTCCACTTT
TRBD1,TRBV7-9,NA,TRBJ2-7,CAGSLRTGGAYEQYF,TGTGCCGGCAGCTTAAGAACAGGGGGCGCGTACGAGCAGTACTTC
TRBD1,TRBV9,NA,TRBJ2-2,CASSAASRGRFTGELFF,TGTGCCAGCAGCGCCGCTAGCAGGGGGCGTTTCACCGGGGAGCTGTTTTTT
NA,TRBV20-1,NA,TRBJ2-1,CSARLPGLVNNEQFF,TGCAGTGCTAGACTCCCGGGGCTAGTGAACAATGAGCAGTTCTTC
NA,TRBV6-1,few,TRBJ1-2,CASRGGVGTGLNYGYTF,TGTGCCAGCAGGGGCGGTGTGGGAACCGGGTTAAACTATGGCTACACCTTC
TRBD2,TRBV9,NA,TRBJ2-7,CASSFGLLAGPYEQYF,TGTGCCAGCAGCTTTGGGTTACTAGCGGGGCCCTACGAGCAGTACTTC
NA,TRBV4-3,few,TRBJ2-1,CASSRDVRDTNNEQFF,TGCGCCAGCAGCCGAGACGTCCGGGACACCAACAATGAGCAGTTCTTC
NA,TRBV29-1,few,TRBJ2-3,CSVKLGRRLNTQYF,TGCAGCGTGAAGTTGGGGCGGAGGTTGAATACGCAGTATTTT
NA,TRBV20-1,few,TRBJ1-2,CSAIGGPGYGYTF,TGCAGTGCCATCGGGGGGCCGGGCTATGGCTACACCTTC
NA,TRBV7-9,NA,TRBJ2-7,CASSFSARGMYEQYF,TGTGCCAGCAGCTTTTCGGCCAGGGGAATGTACGAGCAGTACTTC
TRBD1,TRBV20-1,NA,TRBJ2-7,CSARDFRLDRNEQYF,TGCAGTGCTAGAGATTTCCGACTGGACAGGAACGAGCAGTACTTC
NA,TRBV3-1,NA,TRBJ2-5,CASSAWVQETQYF,TGTGCCAGCAGCGCGTGGGTACAAGAGACCCAGTACTTC
NA,TRBV4-2,NA,TRBJ2-4,CASSQDQGNIQYF,TGTGCCAGCAGCCAAGATCAGGGAAACATTCAGTACTTC
NA,TRBV9,few,TRBJ2-1,CASSVAAGRNEQFF,TGTGCCAGCAGCGTAGCGGCAGGGAGGAATGAGCAGTTCTTC
TRBD2,TRBV7-9,few,TRBJ2-1,CASSLSSGGAGAYEQFF,TGTGCCAGCAGCTTATCCTCGGGGGGAGCGGGGGCGTATGAGCAGTTCTTC
NA,TRBV6-2/TRBV6-3,NA,TRBJ2-2,CASNDLYTGELFF,TGTGCCAGCAACGACCTATACACCGGGGAGCTGTTTTTT
NA,TRBV24-1,few,TRBJ2-7,CATSESGRHHEQYF,TGTGCCACCAGTGAGTCGGGAAGGCATCACGAGCAGTACTTC
NA,TRBV6-5,NA,TRBJ2-5,CASSRPGRVGETQYF,TGTGCCAGCAGTCGACCCGGAAGGGTCGGAGAGACCCAGTACTTC